This T cell receptor beta chain was captured by sequencing in a study of T and B cells in COVID-19 patients. The overall study: Most recovered patients had mild to moderate COVID-19 treated as outpatients. Of about 20 active-infection patients, more than nine were critically ill with mechanical ventilation or extracorporeal membrane oxygenation.

By proportion, this clonotype is medium-sized. What it binds is unknown. Germline values: CDR1 LNHDA, CDR2 SQIVND (reference sequence). The CDR3 extends over 15 amino acids. Trimming shortened V by 0 bases and J by 3 bases, and 12 bases separated the two germline ends. Study observations and caveats: In COVID-19 patients, T cell receptor beta variable and joining gene use was reportedly strongly skewed. Active COVID-19 showed highly clonal TRB repertoires; recovery showed diversity and richness above healthy donors.

TRB was amplified from approximately 250-480 ng of blood genomic DNA. BIOMED2 TRB-A/B primer pools were used in multiplex TRB PCR. One entry per CDR3 protein, called by TCRdb with MiXCR from the multiplex PCR reads. The table shows about 14,000 distinct CDR3 sequences, with around 28% occurring only once. The receptor comes from a human donor who had recovered from COVID-19. Material: blood. The rearrangement uses TRBV19 and TRBJ2-7; possible D gene TRBD1, 6 bases. CDR3 sequence: CASSIDTRQVYEQYF. Here the CDR3 DNA reads TGTGCCAGTAGTATAGATACCCGACAGGTCTACGAGCAGTACTTC. The entire variable domain, with the rest obtained from reference TRBV19 and TRBJ2-7, is as follows: DGGITQSPKYLFRKEGQNVTLSCEQNLNHDAMYWYRQDPGQGLRLIYYSQIVNDFQKGDIAEGYSVSREKKESFPLTVTSAQKNPTAFYLCASSIDTRQVYEQYFGPGTRLTVT.